One and the same sample provided the 18 T cell receptor beta chains below, sequenced in a study of response to subunit inactivated influenza vaccine. MiXCR, run by TCRdb on the RT-PCR reads, gives a single entry per CDR3 protein. The sample yields about 500,000 distinct CDR3 sequences, more than 15% seen once. The input for sequencing was CD4+ T cells sorted from PBMCs, taken less than 30 months after vaccination. These receptors originate from a man between 45 and 75 years old who received an inactivated influenza vaccine.

The chain uses TRBV5-1 and TRBJ2-1, with D possibly called TRBD1 or TRBD2 (5 bases each). From germline, CDR1 is SGHRS and CDR2 YFSETQ. The CDR3 loop spans 15 amino acids. V lost 2 bases and J lost 5, with 14 bases in between. CDR3 in amino acids: CASSFPGTRDNEQFF. The CDR3 region has the DNA TGCGCCAGCAGCTTCCCCGGGACGAGGGACAATGAGCAGTTCTTC. The full variable domain, with the rest looked up from reference TRBV5-1 and TRBJ2-1, is KAGVTQTPRYLIKTRGQQVTLSCSPISGHRSVSWYQQTPGQGLQFLFEYFSETQRNKGNFPGRFSGRQFSNSRSEMNVSTLELGDSALYLCASSFPGTRDNEQFFGPGTRLTVL.

This clonotype turned up a few times. The chain combines TRBV27 with TRBJ2-7; D ambiguous. This CDR3 comprises 12 residues. The V gene lost 6 bases and the J gene lost 6 bases, with 12 bases spanning the gap. Per germline, CDR1 MNHEY and CDR2 SMNVEV (reference sequence). The DNA of the CDR3 is TGTGCCAGCAGCTCCAAACGGAGCGAGCAGTACTTC. It translates to CASSSKRSEQYF.

This clonotype was observed a few times. The rearrangement links TRBV15 to TRBJ2-7, with unresolved D. Trimming stripped 0 bases from V and 2 bases from J, with 8 bases between. The CDR3 is 14 amino acids. CDR1 and CDR2 from the germline V gene are LNHNV and YYDKDF (reference sequence). The CDR3 sequence: CATSRDPGTYEQYF. The CDR3 nucleotides are TGTGCCACCAGCAGAGACCCCGGAACCTACGAGCAGTACTTC.

This clonotype showed up just a few times. The chain employs TRBV28 and TRBJ2-2; D is possibly TRBD2 (6 bases). Trimming took off 6 bases at V and 2 bases at J, with 22 bases between the two ends. CDR1 MDHEN and CDR2 SYDVKM come from the germline V gene. The CDR3 has 18 amino acids. The CDR3 bases are TGTGCCAGCAGCAATCGTGGGGGGAGCCCTTTTAACACCGGGGAGCTGTTTTTT. It codes for CASSNRGGSPFNTGELFF.

This chain joins TRBV24-1 and TRBJ2-1; 8 nucleotides match TRBD2. This CDR3 is 13 amino acids long. The germline CDR1 and CDR2 sequences are KGHDR and SFDVKD. V trimming: 4 bases; J trimming: 9 bases; junction bases outside the gene matches: 4. The CDR3 DNA reads TGTGCCACCAGTGACGTTAGCGGGACTGAGCAGTTCTTC. Encoded protein: CATSDVSGTEQFF.

Note on this clonotype: This may stem from a read error, because a much larger clone lies one nucleotide away. V and J are TRBV30 and TRBJ1-2; TRBD1 matches at 7 bases. The CDR3 has 14 residues. Germline V gene sequence: CDR1 GTSNPN, CDR2 SVGIG (reference sequence). V lost 4 bases and J lost 7; bases outside the gene matches: 12. In DNA form, the CDR3 reads TGTGCCTGGATCCTGCAGGGGGGGCGATCTGGCTACACCTTC. It encodes CAWILQGGRSGYTF.

The chain recombines TRBV15 with TRBJ2-7; 9 bases line up with TRBD2. Trimming cost V 1 base and J 6 bases; bases outside gene matches: 7. This CDR3 is 15 amino acids long. CDR1 is LNHNV, CDR2 YYDKDF, per germline (reference sequence). The CDR3 is CATSRVLAGASEQYF. The CDR3 nucleotides read TGTGCCACCAGCAGAGTGTTAGCGGGAGCGTCCGAGCAGTACTTC.

The gene calls are TRBV5-1 and TRBJ2-1, with D perhaps TRBD1 or TRBD2 (5 bases each). The CDR3 loop spans 13 amino acids. V gave up 2 bases and J gave up 10 bases, with 13 bases separating them. CDR1 SGHRS and CDR2 YFSETQ come from the germline V gene. The CDR3 loop reads CASSFPGRPEQFF. In DNA form, the CDR3 reads TGCGCCAGCAGCTTCCCGGGACGCCCGGAGCAGTTCTTC.

This clonotype has just a few counts. The gene calls are TRBV4-3 and TRBJ2-2; 12 bases are shared with TRBD2. V lost 4 bases, J lost 5 bases, and 5 bases stayed unmatched. Germline CDR1 and CDR2: LGHNA and YSLEER. The CDR3 has 16 amino acids. The CDR3 loop reads CASSRPTSGGTGELFF. The CDR3 DNA follows: TGCGCCAGCAGCCGACCGACTAGCGGGGGAACCGGGGAGCTGTTTTTT.

This clonotype was observed a single time. The chain uses TRBV5-6 and TRBJ2-3; D is possibly TRBD2 (6 bases). The V gene's germline CDR1 is SGHDT and CDR2 YYEEEE. The CDR3 is 16 amino acids. V lost 3 bases and J 1 base, leaving 15 bases between the germline ends. The CDR3 loop reads CASSSIGTSRTDTQYF. The CDR3 region has the DNA TGTGCCAGCAGCTCTATTGGGACTTCTCGCACAGATACGCAGTATTTT. Variable domain in full (rest from reference TRBV5-6 and TRBJ2-3): DAGVTQSPTHLIKTRGQQVTLRCSPKSGHDTVSWYQQALGQGPQFIFQYYEEEERQRGNFPDRFSGHQFPNYSSELNVNALLLGDSALYLCASSSIGTSRTDTQYFGPGTRLTVL.

The chain is built from TRBV5-1 and TRBJ1-1; D is unresolved. The ends were cut back, 0 bases at V and 4 bases at J, with 10 bases in the middle. The CDR3 has 14 amino acids. Per the germline V gene, CDR1 is SGHRS and CDR2 is YFSETQ. The CDR3 DNA sequence: TGCGCCAGCAGCTTGGAGACCGCCGGCACTGAAGCTTTCTTT. Translated, it gives CASSLETAGTEAFF.

This clonotype was recorded many times. The CDR3 DNA reads TGCAGCGCTGATCCCCATGGGGGGAGAACTGAAGCTTTCTTT. Translation gives CSADPHGGRTEAFF. The chain carries TRBV29-1 and TRBJ1-1, with D possibly being TRBD1 (5 bases). The CDR3 is 14 amino acids. CDR1 SQVTM and CDR2 ANQGSEA come from the germline V gene. With 7 bases removed from V and 5 bases from J, the gap between germline ends came to 20 bases.

This clonotype was recorded many times. V usage is TRBV4-2 and J usage is TRBJ2-5; D may be TRBD2 (6 bases). Trimming pared 1 base from V and 7 bases from J, leaving 10 bases between. Germline V gives CDR1 LGHNA, CDR2 YNFKEQ. CDR3 length equals 13 residues. The CDR3, as DNA: TGTGCCAGCAGCCAAGCGGGAGAAGGGACCCAGTACTTC. Protein: CASSQAGEGTQYF.

The sample holds a few counts of this clonotype. The chain uses TRBV6-5 and TRBJ1-6, with D unresolved. Trimming stripped 0 bases from V and 7 bases from J, with 7 bases between. Germline V lookup: CDR1 MNHEY, CDR2 SVGAGI. The CDR3 consists of 14 residues. The DNA for the CDR3 is TGTGCCAGCAGTTACTCGACGGACAATTCACCCCTCCACTTT. This encodes CASSYSTDNSPLHF.

The V gene is TRBV6-5, the J gene TRBJ2-5, with D possibly TRBD2 on 7 matching bases. Germline values: CDR1 MNHEY, CDR2 SVGAGI. This CDR3 contains 15 residues. Trimming shortened V by 0 bases and J by 5 bases, and 13 bases separated the two germline ends. The CDR3 reads CASSYSAGAGETQYF. CDR3 sequence (DNA): TGTGCCAGCAGTTACTCGGCGGGGGCAGGGGAGACCCAGTACTTC.

This clonotype was observed a few times. This chain joins TRBV20-1 and TRBJ1-2, with 8 bases lining up with TRBD1. J was trimmed by 10 bases and V by 6 bases; bases with no gene match: 16. Germline V lookup: CDR1 DFQATT, CDR2 SNEGSKA (reference sequence). The CDR3 covers 14 residues. The CDR3 loop reads CSATTGASPLHYTF. CDR3 DNA sequence: TGCAGTGCAACGACAGGGGCCTCCCCTCTTCACTACACCTTC.

V usage is TRBV5-5 and J usage is TRBJ2-3, with D possibly being TRBD2 (6 bases). The V gene lost 7 bases and the J gene lost 0 bases, with 15 bases spanning the gap. The CDR3 sequence is 15 residues long. CDR1 and CDR2 from the germline V gene are SGHKS and YYEKEE (reference sequence). The CDR3: CASRPRRESTDTQYF. CDR3 nucleotides: TGTGCCAGCCGCCCCAGGAGGGAAAGCACAGATACGCAGTATTTT.

The chain carries TRBV6-2 or TRBV6-3 and TRBJ1-1; 9 bases line up with TRBD1. With V trimmed by 7 bases and J by 11 bases, 14 bases remained unmatched. There are 14 residues in the CDR3. Looked up from germline, CDR1 is MNHEY and CDR2 is SVGEGT. CDR3 coding DNA: TGTGCCAGCACTCAAACCGGGACAGGGTTGACGGCTTTCTTT. This gives the protein CASTQTGTGLTAFF.